The 21 T cell receptor beta chains below all came from one sample that was sequenced in a study of identical twins. TCRdb re-derived calls from the 5' RACE reads in MiXCR, one entry per CDR3 protein. In the table there are approximately 1.8 million distinct CDR3 sequences, more than 30% of which are singletons. Sequencing was performed on cord blood. The receptors come from a newborn girl in good health.

This clonotype has only a few counts. This chain joins TRBV9 and TRBJ2-6, with 10 bases aligning to TRBD1. The CDR3 sequence is 16 residues long. V trimming: 5 bases; J trimming: 2 bases; junction bases outside the gene matches: 4. CDR1 and CDR2 (germline): SGDLS, YYNGEE. The CDR3 loop is CASRMDRGTGANVLTF. Written as DNA, the CDR3 is TGTGCCAGCAGGATGGACAGGGGGACTGGGGCCAACGTCCTGACTTTC.

This clonotype was counted many times. V and J are TRBV10-3 and TRBJ2-3; 10 nucleotides align to TRBD2. Germline-derived CDR1 and CDR2 are ENHRY and SYGVKD. J was trimmed by 3 bases and V by 0 bases; bases with no gene match: 0. The CDR3 has 15 residues. Here the CDR3 DNA reads TGTGCCATCAGTGAGTCGACTAGCGGGACAGATACGCAGTATTTT. This translates into CAISESTSGTDTQYF.

This chain joins TRBV24-1 and TRBJ1-1, with a possible D match to TRBD1 (5 bases). Germline lookup yields CDR1 KGHDR and CDR2 SFDVKD. This CDR3 has 14 amino acids. V lost 4 bases, J lost 0 bases, and 8 bases lay in between. The CDR3 reads CATSEKGLNTEAFF. The CDR3 coding sequence is TGTGCCACCAGTGAAAAGGGGTTGAACACTGAAGCTTTCTTT.

This clonotype was observed a few times. The rearrangement uses TRBV6-4 and TRBJ1-2; D is unclear. Trimming removed 8 bases from V and 8 bases from J, with 6 bases in between. The CDR3 sequence is 9 residues long. Germline V gene data show CDR1 as MRHNA and CDR2 as SNTAGT. The CDR3 nucleotides read TGTGCCAGCTCCCCGGGCTACACCTTC. This sequence encodes CASSPGYTF.

V usage is TRBV10-3 and J usage is TRBJ2-7, with D unclear. Germline-derived CDR1 and CDR2 are ENHRY and SYGVKD. Deletions cut 0 bases from V and 7 bases from J, with 10 bases between. The CDR3 loop spans 13 amino acids. The CDR3 nucleotides read TGTGCCATCAGTGAGTCGATGGGAAATGAGCAGTACTTC. This codes for CAISESMGNEQYF.

This clonotype appeared many times. The chain combines TRBV10-3 with TRBJ1-2, with 9 positions matching TRBD1. This CDR3 has 15 residues. V lost 4 bases and J lost 3; bases outside the gene matches: 6. Looked up from germline, CDR1 is ENHRY and CDR2 is SYGVKD. As DNA, the CDR3 is TGTGCCATCAGTGGGGGACAGGGCGTCTACTATGGCTACACCTTC. This encodes CAISGGQGVYYGYTF.

There are a few counts of this clonotype. The chain has TRBV25-1 and TRBJ2-1; D unresolved. The CDR3 length is 13 residues. Germline-derived CDR1 and CDR2 are MGHDK and SYGVNS. V was clipped by 10 bases and J by 4 bases, with 14 bases between them. The CDR3 protein is CATTNSPYNEQFF. CDR3 DNA sequence: TGTGCCACCACAAATAGTCCATACAATGAGCAGTTCTTC.

The rearrangement links TRBV4-2 to TRBJ2-3; 8 positions agree with TRBD1. Germline CDR1 LGHNA, CDR2 YNFKEQ. This CDR3 region has 20 residues. The V gene end was trimmed by 0 bases and the J gene end by 7 bases; junction bases not matched to a gene: 21. The CDR3 coding sequence is TGTGCCAGCAGCCAAGATTCGGGACACCCGGACAGGGTATGGCCCAATACGCAGTATTTT. Protein: CASSQDSGHPDRVWPNTQYF.

At least ten counts were recorded for this clonotype. The V call is TRBV4-1, the J call TRBJ2-1; D is ambiguous. The CDR3 contains 14 residues. V was clipped by 0 bases and J by 4 bases, with 7 bases between them. Germline loops: CDR1 MGHRA, CDR2 YSYEKL. CDR3 amino acids: CASSQEPTYNEQFF. The DNA for the CDR3 is TGCGCCAGCAGCCAAGAGCCTACTTACAATGAGCAGTTCTTC.

On this clonotype: The junction and the germline gene differ at one end; a read error may be behind it. The V call is TRBV7-8, the J call TRBJ2-5; D call uncertain. The end of the DNA aligns better with TRBJ2-7, so the J call may be wrong. Germline-derived CDR1 and CDR2 are SGHVS and FQNEAQ. There are 14 residues in the CDR3. CDR3 loop: CDSSLVGSSYEQYF. CDR3 coding DNA: TGTGACAGCAGCTTAGTCGGCAGTTCTTACGAGCAGTACTTC.

The table lists this clonotype with a count of one. V usage is TRBV13 and J usage is TRBJ2-7, with 7 bases matching TRBD2. The CDR3 runs 18 residues. The V gene's germline CDR1 is PRHDT and CDR2 FYEKMQ (reference sequence). The V and J ends lost 5 bases and 7 bases, in that order; junction bases with no gene match: 23. CDR3 residues: CASSPWTSRRSSYNEQYF. Written as DNA, the CDR3 is TGTGCCAGCAGCCCCTGGACTAGTCGGCGGAGCTCCTACAATGAGCAGTACTTC.

J is TRBJ2-3 and V is TRBV6-5, with 13 bases that match TRBD2. Germline V gives CDR1 MNHEY, CDR2 SVGAGI. The trim removed 2 bases at V and 2 bases at J, leaving 7 bases unmatched. The CDR3 has 18 residues. CDR3 in DNA: TGTGCCAGCAGTTACCCTAAACTAGCGGGAGGGCCCACAGATACGCAGTATTTT. Translation: CASSYPKLAGGPTDTQYF.

J is TRBJ1-4 and V is TRBV20-1; a possible D gene is TRBD1 (6 bases). The CDR3 covers 16 residues. Trimming stripped 7 bases from V and 4 bases from J, with 22 bases between. The V gene's germline CDR1 is DFQATT and CDR2 SNEGSKA (reference sequence). The CDR3: CSVTQGGGRNNEKLFF. DNA of the CDR3: TGCAGTGTCACACAGGGCGGAGGTCGGAATAATGAAAAACTGTTTTTT.

The genes are TRBV4-1 and TRBJ2-5; 11 bases are a match to TRBD2. Germline V gene sequence: CDR1 MGHRA, CDR2 YSYEKL. V shed 6 bases and J 5 bases; nucleotides not matched to a gene: 8. This CDR3 contains 15 residues. CDR3 bases: TGCGCCAGCAGAGGACTGGGACTAGCGGCCGAGACCCAGTACTTC. Amino acids: CASRGLGLAAETQYF.

The J gene is TRBJ2-3, the V gene TRBV20-1; TRBD2 agrees at 8 bases. Germline values: CDR1 DFQATT, CDR2 SNEGSKA (reference sequence). V dropped 4 bases and J dropped 2; count of bases not matched to a gene: 2. CDR3 length: 13 residues. The CDR3 region has the DNA TGCAGTGCTATACTAGCGGTCACAGATACGCAGTATTTT. This sequence encodes CSAILAVTDTQYF.

This clonotype was counted ten times or more. This rearrangement joins TRBV29-1 to TRBJ2-7, with D possibly TRBD1 on 6 matching bases. In germline, CDR1 is SQVTM, CDR2 ANQGSEA. Trimming left V 5 bases short and J 4 bases short, with 18 bases between. CDR3 size: 14 residues. The chain's CDR3 is CSVQWGRFPYEQYF. DNA of the CDR3: TGCAGCGTTCAGTGGGGGCGCTTCCCGTACGAGCAGTACTTC.

The genes are TRBV11-1 and TRBJ2-1; D is possibly TRBD1 (6 bases). Germline V CDR1 and CDR2: SGHAT, FQDESV (reference sequence). CDR3 size: 21 residues. The germline V and J ends were trimmed by 1 base and 1 base, with 26 bases remaining between them. The CDR3 loop is CASSLEWGRLAQGVSYNEQFF. CDR3 DNA: TGTGCCAGCAGCTTAGAGTGGGGGCGGCTAGCCCAGGGAGTATCCTACAATGAGCAGTTCTTC. Together with reference TRBV11-1 and TRBJ2-1, the CDR3 gives the full variable domain: EAEVAQSPRYKITEKSQAVAFWCDPISGHATLYWYRQILGQGPELLVQFQDESVVDDSQLPKDRFSAERLKGVDSTLKIQPAELGDSAMYLCASSLEWGRLAQGVSYNEQFFGPGTRLTVL.

This chain links TRBV3-1 with TRBJ1-6; TRBD1 might be the D (5 bases). The CDR3 is made up of 16 amino acids. Germline CDR1 is LGHDT and CDR2 is YNNKEL (reference sequence). Trimming stripped 1 base from V and 9 bases from J, with 16 bases between. Written as DNA, the CDR3 is TGTGCCAGCAGCCAAGCTTCAGGGACTCGGGCTTCACCCCTCCACTTT. Protein sequence: CASSQASGTRASPLHF.

This clonotype was picked up many times. A read error may account for a junction end that differs from germline. This chain joins TRBV5-1 and TRBJ2-5; D ambiguous. The CDR3 has 10 amino acids. The V gene's germline CDR1 is SGHRS and CDR2 YFSETQ. The CDR3 here is CASSLETQYF. CDR3 in DNA: TGTGCCAGCAGCTTAGAGACCCAGTACTTC.

This clonotype has just a few counts. V usage is TRBV28 and J usage is TRBJ1-5; D is undetermined. This CDR3 contains 15 residues. Germline CDR1 and CDR2: MDHEN and SYDVKM. V was pared by 6 bases and J by 1 base, with 13 bases between. The CDR3 spells CASSLEPLSNQPQHF. The CDR3 DNA follows: TGTGCCAGCAGCCTAGAACCACTAAGCAATCAGCCCCAGCATTTT.

V is TRBV12-3 or TRBV12-4 and J is TRBJ1-1; D ambiguous. The CDR3 contains 15 residues. The V gene lost 2 bases and the J gene lost 0 bases, with 10 bases spanning the gap. CDR3 loop: CASSLRRNLNTEAFF. In DNA, the CDR3 is TGTGCCAGCAGTTTACGGCGGAATTTGAACACTGAAGCTTTCTTT.